The clone carrying this T cell receptor beta chain showed up many times. As yet, its antigen is unknown. 5'RACE template switching generated TCR cDNA, adding a universal primer site and UMIs. A single record per CDR3 protein comes from TCRdb applying MiXCR to the 5' RACE reads. The table lists around 530,000 distinct CDR3 sequences, roughly 17% of them singletons. The germline gives CDR1 DFQATT, CDR2 SNEGSKA (reference sequence). The CDR3 consists of 14 residues. Between the trimmed V and J ends, which lost 0 bases and 6 bases, there was a span of 12 bases. The data belong to a study of T cells after yellow fever vaccination. Turning to the study itself: Fractions of limited cellularity were prepared by means of SMART-Seq v4 Ultra Low Input. The study's findings and limits: The booster saw the reappearance of most primary-vaccination clones (approximately 97% CD4, about 85% CD8).

The sample consisted of PBMCs, taken 4 to 6 days after the first yellow fever vaccination. The sequence was collected from a man aged 18 to 29 who received the YFV17D yellow fever vaccine. V is TRBV20-1 and J is TRBJ1-3, with D perhaps matching TRBD1 (5 bases). The CDR3 DNA is TGCAGTGCTAGAGATTGGGCAGGGAAAAACACCATATATTTT. Its translation is CSARDWAGKNTIYF.